The T cell receptor (beta chain) described here comes from a study of shared clonotypes between healthy human individuals. Overall study findings and caveats: Relative to memory subsets, naive subsets generally showed larger estimated richness.

Worth noting for this clone: Its target is unknown.

The V end lost 5 bases, the J end lost 9 bases, and 20 bases lay between the germline ends. The CDR3 is made up of 15 amino acids. Germline V gives CDR1 SGHAT, CDR2 FQNNGV. Clones were sequenced by immunoSEQ multiplex PCR, and TCRdb holds only the in-frame ones, with some missing. The sample carries millions of clones, around nine tenths recorded once. The rearrangement uses TRBV11-2 and TRBJ2-1, with a possible D match to TRBD2 (6 bases). This TCR was sampled from a man in his late teens or twenties in good health. Sequenced material: naive CD4+ T cells sorted from blood. Subset defined: CD45RA+ positively selected. The CDR3 nucleotides read TGTGCCAGCAGCCCCTTCTTAGGAGGGGACCCTGAGCAGTTCTTC. Protein product: CASSPFLGGDPEQFF. The variable domain in full, with the rest retrieved from reference TRBV11-2 and TRBJ2-1, is EAGVAQSPRYKIIEKRQSVAFWCNPISGHATLYWYQQILGQGPKLLIQFQNNGVVDDSQLPKDRFSAERLKGVDSTLKIQPAKLEDSAVYLCASSPFLGGDPEQFFGPGTRLTVL.